This T cell receptor beta chain was profiled in a study of T cells after yellow fever vaccination. Points from the study as a whole: The secondary response showed a weaker magnitude and a faster peak, day 5 versus 15.

This clonotype was observed a few times. Its antigen is still unknown. In germline, CDR1 is MNHEY, CDR2 SVGEGT. The ends were cut back, 2 bases at V and 2 bases at J, with 11 bases in the middle. The CDR3 consists of 15 residues. MiXCR was run by TCRdb on the 5' RACE reads, yielding one entry per CDR3 protein. This sample carries a few hundred thousand distinct CDR3 sequences, approximately 10% of them seen once, and the ten largest clones take approximately 3.3%. This clonotype originated in a man younger than 35 who received the YFV17D yellow fever vaccine. This material consisted of CD4+ T cells sorted from PBMCs, taken 5 days after the yellow fever booster vaccination. The chain combines TRBV6-2 or TRBV6-3 with TRBJ2-3; D is perhaps TRBD1 (6 bases). Here the CDR3 DNA reads TGTGCCAGCAGTTACAACCGGGACAACACAGATACGCAGTATTTT. Translation: CASSYNRDNTDTQYF.